A single sample is the source of the 7 T cell receptor beta chains below, sequenced in a study of blood T cell repertoires in COVID-19. Assay: immunoSEQ multiplex PCR; the TCRdb copy retains only in-frame clones and omits some. The repertoire consists of about 76,000 clones, with about 80% occurring once and the leading ten covering 12%. Sequenced input: peripheral blood. The receptors originated from a human donor in a cohort sampled during active COVID-19.

In this sample, this clone turned up once. This chain joins TRBV7-2 and TRBJ1-5; D call uncertain. The CDR3 totals 15 residues. V dropped 2 bases and J dropped 0 bases, with 8 bases sitting between them. Germline assignment: CDR1 SGHTA and CDR2 FQGNSA. The CDR3, as DNA: TGTGCCAGCAGCTTAACGGGGATTAGCAATCAGCCCCAGCATTTT. This encodes CASSLTGISNQPQHF.

V usage is TRBV19 and J usage is TRBJ2-5; 7 nucleotides match TRBD1. Germline V gives CDR1 LNHDA, CDR2 SQIVND (reference sequence). Germline trimming cut 1 base from V and 3 bases from J; bases unmatched to any gene: 5. This CDR3 has 15 amino acids. The CDR3 DNA sequence: TGTGCCAGTAGTATAGGACAGGGACCCGAAGAGACCCAGTACTTC. This sequence encodes CASSIGQGPEETQYF.

This clone occurred a few times. V is TRBV27 and J is TRBJ2-2; a weak D match, TRBD1 (6 bases). CDR3 length: 16 amino acids. From germline, CDR1 is MNHEY and CDR2 SMNVEV (reference sequence). V dropped 3 bases and J dropped 1 base, with 12 bases sitting between them. CDR3 nucleotides: TGTGCCAGCAGTTTCGGCAGGGGCGTGAACACCGGGGAGCTGTTTTTT. Protein product: CASSFGRGVNTGELFF.

There are a few counts of this clone. V usage is TRBV6-4 and J usage is TRBJ2-1, with 15 bases aligning to TRBD2. Germline V lookup: CDR1 MRHNA, CDR2 SNTAGT. The CDR3 covers 18 residues. Trimming at V came to 5 bases and at J to 4 bases, leaving 9 bases not matched to a gene. This CDR3 is CASSTWTSGRAGYNEQFF. CDR3 nucleotide sequence: TGTGCCAGCAGTACCTGGACTAGCGGGAGGGCTGGGTACAATGAGCAGTTCTTC.

This clone was observed a few times. This chain links TRBV12-3 or TRBV12-4 with TRBJ1-5, with 8 positions matching TRBD1. The CDR3 length is 13 residues. The junction had 3 bases not matched to a gene; V was cut back by 6 bases and J by 5 bases. CDR3 residues: CASSGQGHQPQHF. In DNA, the CDR3 is TGTGCCAGCAGCGGACAGGGTCATCAGCCCCAGCATTTT.

The genes are TRBV18 and TRBJ1-1, with a tentative D call TRBD1 (6 bases). The CDR3 is made up of 13 amino acids. In germline, CDR1 is KGHSH, CDR2 LQKENI. Trimming cost V 6 bases and J 6 bases, with 14 bases left between them. The CDR3 DNA reads TGTGCCAGCTCCCGACAGGAGTTCTCTGAAGCTTTCTTT. It encodes CASSRQEFSEAFF.

The V and J genes are TRBV28 and TRBJ2-3; weak D call: TRBD1 (6 bases). The V gene's germline CDR1 is MDHEN and CDR2 SYDVKM. Trimming cost V 5 bases and J 6 bases, with 18 bases left between them. The CDR3 covers 15 residues. CDR3 in DNA: TGTGCCAGCAGTATCCTTGGGACAACCGCCGATACGCAGTATTTT. Translation gives CASSILGTTADTQYF.